These 26 T cell receptor beta chains came from one sample sequenced in a study of T-cell reconstitution after alpha-beta-depleted transplantation in children. Unique molecular identifiers were used to barcode this TCRbeta library. TCRdb processed the PCR reads anew with MiXCR; each CDR3 protein has one entry. Of 140,000 to 150,000 distinct CDR3 sequences listed, 7.5% to 9% are singletons. The sequenced sample was PBMCs, mostly from graft donor cells, obtained 180 days after TCRalphabeta/CD19-depleted stem cell transplant. The receptors originated from a female patient aged 2-10 years who had a stem cell transplant for congenital amegakaryocytic thrombocytopenia, so the T cells may come from the graft donor.

CDR3 bases: TGTGCCAGCAGACAACAGGGAGGAGAGACCCAGTACTTC. The encoded protein is CASRQQGGETQYF. The chain links TRBV2 to TRBJ2-5, with D perhaps matching TRBD1 or TRBD2 (6 bases each). V was cut by 6 bases and J by 4 bases, with 12 bases left in between. This CDR3 spans 13 amino acids. Germline V CDR1 and CDR2: SNHLY, FYNNEI.

To note about this clonotype: A much larger clone lies a single base off, so this may be a read error. The chain couples TRBV20-1 to TRBJ2-7; TRBD1 is a possible D gene (6 bases). The CDR3 consists of 16 residues. V dropped 4 bases and J dropped 1 base, with 20 bases sitting between them. CDR1 and CDR2 (germline): DFQATT, SNEGSKA (reference sequence). CDR3 protein: CSATVPWGRGSYEQYF. The CDR3 nucleotides are TGCAGTGCTACGGTTCCGTGGGGCAGGGGTTCCTACGAGCAGTACTTC.

This clonotype turned up a few times. The chain combines TRBV3-1 with TRBJ2-4; the match to TRBD2 covers 9 bases. With V trimmed by 4 bases and J by 12 bases, 13 bases remained unmatched. The CDR3 spans 15 residues. Germline CDR1 reads LGHDT; CDR2 reads YNNKEL (reference sequence). CDR3 protein: CASSLGGRAIDSQYF. The CDR3 nucleotides are TGTGCCAGCAGCCTCGGCGGGAGGGCCATAGACAGTCAGTACTTC.

There are many counts of this clonotype. J is TRBJ2-7 and V is TRBV29-1; TRBD1 aligns across 8 bases. The CDR3 contains 13 residues. Germline lookup yields CDR1 SQVTM and CDR2 ANQGSEA. With 6 bases clipped from V and 6 bases from J, the junction kept 10 bases outside the gene matches. In DNA, the CDR3 is TGCAGCGTCGGACAGGGCTTATCCCCCGAGCAGTACTTC. It encodes CSVGQGLSPEQYF.

In this sample, this clonotype turned up once. This chain uses TRBV6-1 with TRBJ2-7; a possible D gene is TRBD2 (5 bases). The germline gives CDR1 MNHNS, CDR2 SASEGT. This CDR3 has 14 amino acids. V dropped 7 bases and J dropped 1 base, with 14 bases sitting between them. The DNA of the CDR3 is TGTGCCAGCAATCGGGTCGGGGATTCCTACGAGCAGTACTTC. Amino acids: CASNRVGDSYEQYF.

This clonotype was recorded many times. The chain recombines TRBV12-3 or TRBV12-4 with TRBJ2-7, with D tentatively TRBD1 (6 bases). The CDR3 has 14 amino acids. V lost 4 bases to trimming and J lost 5 bases, with 15 bases between them. The DNA of the CDR3 is TGTGCCAGCAGTTACGGGGACATTAAAGACGAGCAGTACTTC. As protein: CASSYGDIKDEQYF.

This clonotype was found many times. The J gene is TRBJ1-5, the V gene TRBV12-3 or TRBV12-4, with D perhaps matching TRBD1 (6 bases). The length of the CDR3 is 15 residues. Trimming pared 6 bases from V and 7 bases from J, leaving 19 bases between. The CDR3 spells CASSPRGTSPQPQHF. The CDR3 bases are TGTGCCAGCAGCCCTCGAGGGACATCTCCCCAGCCCCAGCATTTT.

The table lists this clonotype with many counts. This chain joins TRBV4-3 and TRBJ2-3; 8 bases fit TRBD2. The CDR3 spans 17 residues. J was trimmed by 0 bases and V by 0 bases; bases with no gene match: 5. Germline loops: CDR1 LGHNA, CDR2 YSLEER. CDR3: CASSQDVASGSTDTQYF. The CDR3 nucleotides read TGCGCCAGCAGCCAAGATGTGGCTAGCGGGAGCACAGATACGCAGTATTTT.

This clonotype was detected ten times or more. In DNA, the CDR3 is TGCGCCAGCAGCCTCGAGAGGGGGGGATACAATGAGCAGTTCTTC. This encodes CASSLERGGYNEQFF. The V call is TRBV5-1, the J call TRBJ2-1, with D tentatively TRBD2 (7 bases). This CDR3 has 15 residues. Looked up from germline, CDR1 is SGHRS and CDR2 is YFSETQ. Trimming took off 4 bases at V and 4 bases at J, with 15 bases between the two ends.

In this sample, this clonotype turned up many times. The V and J genes are TRBV5-5 and TRBJ2-7, with 7 bases matching TRBD2. The ends lost 4 bases at V and 2 bases at J; junction bases unmatched: 3. The CDR3 runs 13 residues. Germline assignment: CDR1 SGHKS and CDR2 YYEKEE (reference sequence). The CDR3 region has the DNA TGTGCCAGCAGCGCGGGGACTACCTACGAGCAGTACTTC. This codes for CASSAGTTYEQYF.

The rearrangement joins TRBV2 to TRBJ1-5; D not certain. Germline V CDR1 and CDR2: SNHLY, FYNNEI. This CDR3 comprises 13 residues. V dropped 1 base and J dropped 9 bases, with 10 bases sitting between them. The CDR3 here is CASSEGPSRPQHF. The CDR3 DNA is TGTGCCAGCAGTGAAGGACCATCAAGGCCCCAGCATTTT.

This clonotype was counted a few times. The chain is built from TRBV10-3 and TRBJ1-1, with D possibly being TRBD1 (6 bases). Germline CDR1 ENHRY, CDR2 SYGVKD. The CDR3 contains 14 residues. The ends were cut back, 5 bases at V and 1 base at J, with 11 bases in the middle. CDR3 coding DNA: TGTGCCATCAGTCCAACGGGACAGAACACTGAAGCTTTCTTT. This codes for CAISPTGQNTEAFF.

Ten or more counts support this clonotype. The CDR3 is CASSPDYTEAFF. The CDR3 DNA follows: TGTGCCAGCAGCCCCGACTACACTGAAGCTTTCTTT. The rearrangement joins TRBV12-3 or TRBV12-4 to TRBJ1-1; the D is unclear. V dropped 6 bases and J dropped 3 bases, with 8 bases sitting between them. This CDR3 is built from 12 residues.

This clonotype was picked up many times. The genes are TRBV24-1 and TRBJ1-2; 8 nucleotides match TRBD1. Germline CDR1 reads KGHDR; CDR2 reads SFDVKD. The V segment lost 2 bases and the J segment 3 bases; nucleotides outside the gene matches: 7. The CDR3 is made up of 16 amino acids. CDR3 nucleotide sequence: TGTGCCACCAGTGATTCTCGACAGGGGATAGACTATGGCTACACCTTC. It yields the protein CATSDSRQGIDYGYTF.

In its sample, this clonotype was seen many times. This chain connects TRBV10-3 to TRBJ1-1; the D is unclear. V was cut by 3 bases and J by 6 bases, with 5 bases left in between. The CDR3 length is 11 residues. Germline V gene data show CDR1 as ENHRY and CDR2 as SYGVKD. This CDR3 reads CAISDGPEAFF. The CDR3 nucleotides read TGTGCCATCAGTGATGGCCCTGAAGCTTTCTTT.

This clonotype was counted at least ten times. The V gene is TRBV28, the J gene TRBJ1-4, with D possibly TRBD1 on 6 matching bases. V shed 3 bases and J shed 5 bases, with 10 bases lying between them. This CDR3 is 14 amino acids long. Germline CDR1 MDHEN, CDR2 SYDVKM. The CDR3 sequence is CASSFQDSNEKLFF. Written as DNA, the CDR3 is TGTGCCAGCAGTTTTCAGGACAGCAATGAAAAACTGTTTTTT.

The chain carries TRBV20-1 and TRBJ2-1; D is uncertain. Trimming removed 3 bases at V and 4 bases at J, with 7 bases between. The CDR3 is 12 residues long. Germline V gene lookup returns CDR1 DFQATT and CDR2 SNEGSKA (reference sequence). DNA for the CDR3: TGCAGTGCTAGTCACAAATACAATGAGCAGTTCTTC. Amino acid sequence: CSASHKYNEQFF.

This clonotype was detected only a few times. This chain connects TRBV20-1 to TRBJ1-1; unclear D gene. From germline, CDR1 is DFQATT and CDR2 SNEGSKA (reference sequence). The CDR3 sequence is 12 residues long. Trimming removed 3 bases from V and 5 bases from J, with 10 bases in between. Here the CDR3 DNA reads TGCAGTGCTAGGGTGAGAGCGACTGAAGCTTTCTTT. Translating gives CSARVRATEAFF.

This clonotype showed up many times. The CDR3 region is CAISRTGTLNEKLFF. The DNA of the CDR3 is TGTGCCATCAGCAGAACCGGGACCCTCAATGAAAAACTGTTTTTT. V is TRBV10-3 and J is TRBJ1-4; D perhaps matches TRBD1 (5 bases). Trimming took 6 bases from V and 5 from J, leaving 16 bases between them. Looked up from germline, CDR1 is ENHRY and CDR2 is SYGVKD. The CDR3 has 15 amino acids.

As regards this clonotype: A read error is possible here, since a much larger clone lies one base away. V and J are TRBV20-1 and TRBJ1-6; the D gene is possibly TRBD1 (5 bases). From germline, CDR1 is DFQATT and CDR2 SNEGSKA (reference sequence). The CDR3 is 12 residues long. The V end was cut by 8 bases, the J end by 10 bases, with 15 bases between. Here the CDR3 DNA reads TGCAGTCACGGGGGTTATTCCTCACCCCTCCACTTT. It yields the protein CSHGGYSSPLHF.

This sequence joins TRBV5-5 and TRBJ2-3; D is possibly TRBD2 (5 bases). Trimming pared 2 bases from V and 4 bases from J, leaving 14 bases between. CDR3 size: 15 residues. Per the germline V gene, CDR1 is SGHKS and CDR2 is YYEKEE (reference sequence). The CDR3 nucleotides read TGTGCCAGCAGCTTCGGGATCCTAATTCCAGATACGCAGTATTTT. Translated: CASSFGILIPDTQYF.

This clonotype was observed many times. The rearrangement joins TRBV28 to TRBJ2-1; D may be TRBD2 (5 bases). This CDR3 has 14 residues. Trimming pared 6 bases from V and 10 bases from J, leaving 19 bases between. Germline lookup yields CDR1 MDHEN and CDR2 SYDVKM. The CDR3 DNA reads as TGTGCCAGCAGAGAGCCTTCCAAAGGCGGGGAGCAGTTCTTC. It codes for CASREPSKGGEQFF. Full variable domain (missing parts from reference TRBV28 and TRBJ2-1): DVKVTQSSRYLVKRTGEKVFLECVQDMDHENMFWYRQDPGLGLRLIYFSYDVKMKEKGDIPEGYSVSREKKERFSLILESASTNQTSMYLCASREPSKGGEQFFGPGTRLTVL.

This clonotype occurred a few times. V and J are TRBV2 and TRBJ1-1, with 7 bases lining up with TRBD1. The CDR3 consists of 14 residues. In germline, CDR1 is SNHLY, CDR2 FYNNEI. Trimming removed 6 bases from V and 0 bases from J; junction bases left unmatched: 4. The DNA of the CDR3 is TGTGCCAGCAGCCGGGACAGCATGAACACTGAAGCTTTCTTT. Amino acids: CASSRDSMNTEAFF.

This clonotype has ten or more counts. This sequence joins TRBV12-3 or TRBV12-4 and TRBJ2-1, with D maybe TRBD1 (6 bases). V was cut by 6 bases and J by 2 bases, with 14 bases left in between. The CDR3 contains 15 residues. In DNA, the CDR3 is TGTGCCAGCAGCAATACCCGGGACACCTACAATGAGCAGTTCTTC. As protein: CASSNTRDTYNEQFF.

This clonotype has a count of ten or more. V gene TRBV7-6 combines with J gene TRBJ1-4; D not certain. Germline V gene data show CDR1 as SGHVS and CDR2 as FNYEAQ. V gave up 3 bases and J gave up 0 bases, with 5 bases separating them. The CDR3 loop spans 14 amino acids. CDR3 region: CASSFDATNEKLFF. The CDR3 DNA sequence: TGTGCCAGCAGCTTTGATGCAACTAATGAAAAACTGTTTTTT.

In its sample, this clonotype was seen a few times. This rearrangement joins TRBV28 to TRBJ1-5, with 7 bases identical to TRBD1. Germline CDR1 is MDHEN and CDR2 is SYDVKM. The CDR3 contains 15 residues. The V segment lost 5 bases and the J segment 4 bases; nucleotides outside the gene matches: 8. The CDR3 sequence is CASSQGQAKNQPQHF. The CDR3 DNA is TGTGCCAGCAGTCAAGGACAGGCCAAAAATCAGCCCCAGCATTTT.